The 25 T cell receptor beta chains in this list originate from one sample, sequenced in a study of response to subunit inactivated influenza vaccine. TCRdb independently ran MiXCR on the RT-PCR reads; one entry per CDR3 protein. The sample holds over 800,000 distinct CDR3 sequences, 21% seen once. Source: PBMCs from blood, taken about 5 days after vaccination. The receptor set was obtained from a man aged 45-65 years who received an inactivated influenza vaccine.

The chain couples TRBV20-1 to TRBJ2-7; D perhaps matches TRBD2 (5 bases). Between the trimmed V and J ends, which lost 4 bases and 2 bases, there was a span of 12 bases. In germline, CDR1 is DFQATT, CDR2 SNEGSKA (reference sequence). The CDR3 runs 13 residues. CDR3 coding DNA: TGCAGTGCTAAAAGCGGAATTGCCTACGAGCAGTACTTC. It is translated as CSAKSGIAYEQYF.

This clonotype was seen a handful of times. The V gene is TRBV29-1, the J gene TRBJ2-7; D is tentatively TRBD1 or TRBD2 (5 bases each). V was pared by 5 bases and J by 5 bases, with 19 bases between. Germline loops: CDR1 SQVTM, CDR2 ANQGSEA. The length of the CDR3 is 14 residues. The CDR3 reads CSVLTQRGRDEQYF. The CDR3 DNA is TGCAGCGTTTTAACCCAACGGGGCAGGGACGAGCAGTACTTC.

V usage is TRBV5-1 and J usage is TRBJ2-1; no clear D gene. The CDR3 consists of 14 residues. Trimming stripped 1 base from V and 7 bases from J, with 12 bases between. Germline values: CDR1 SGHRS, CDR2 YFSETQ. Here the CDR3 reads CASSLSASENEQFF. CDR3 bases: TGCGCCAGCAGCTTGAGTGCCTCAGAAAATGAGCAGTTCTTC.

This clonotype was recorded a few times. V gene TRBV12-3 or TRBV12-4 combines with J gene TRBJ2-2; TRBD1 matches 10 bases. This CDR3 has 17 amino acids. The junction had 12 bases not matched to a gene; V was cut back by 4 bases and J by 7 bases. CDR3 amino acids: CASSSTRDRGLGGELFF. The CDR3, as DNA: TGTGCCAGCAGTTCCACCCGGGACAGGGGACTCGGCGGGGAGCTGTTTTTT.

This clonotype showed up just a few times. J is TRBJ2-4 and V is TRBV12-3 or TRBV12-4, with TRBD1 matching 7 bases. The CDR3 extends over 14 amino acids. With 6 bases clipped from V and 3 bases from J, the junction kept 5 bases outside the gene matches. The CDR3: CASRTGKGKNIQYF. The CDR3 DNA reads as TGTGCCAGCAGGACAGGGAAAGGCAAAAACATTCAGTACTTC.

This chain joins TRBV5-4 and TRBJ2-1, with D uncertain. V lost 4 bases and J 0 bases, leaving 14 bases between the germline ends. The germline V gene encodes CDR1 SGHNT and CDR2 YYREEE (reference sequence). The CDR3 sequence is 16 residues long. CDR3 protein: CASSADEASSYNEQFF. CDR3 sequence (DNA): TGTGCCAGCAGCGCGGACGAAGCTTCCTCCTACAATGAGCAGTTCTTC.

This clonotype was picked up many times. V and J are TRBV7-9 and TRBJ1-2; possible D gene TRBD1, 6 bases. The V gene's germline CDR1 is SEHNR and CDR2 FQNEAQ (reference sequence). The CDR3 sequence is 13 residues long. The V end lost 5 bases, the J end lost 2 bases, and 9 bases lay between the germline ends. For the CDR3, the DNA is TGTGCCAGCAGCCGAGGACAGAACTATGGCTACACCTTC. This encodes CASSRGQNYGYTF.

The chain joins TRBV5-1 to TRBJ2-5; the D gene is possibly TRBD2 (6 bases). V was clipped by 0 bases and J by 5 bases, with 14 bases between them. Germline CDR1 and CDR2: SGHRS and YFSETQ. This CDR3 has 15 amino acids. CDR3 sequence reads: CASSLAGLFEETQYF. The CDR3 DNA is TGCGCCAGCAGCTTGGCGGGACTCTTTGAGGAGACCCAGTACTTC.

The V gene is TRBV7-6, the J gene TRBJ2-1; D is perhaps TRBD2 (7 bases). Germline CDR1 and CDR2: SGHVS and FNYEAQ. V lost 0 bases and J 3 bases, leaving 12 bases between the germline ends. The CDR3 runs 16 residues. Written as DNA, the CDR3 is TGTGCCAGCAGCTTAGCGGTGGGAGGGGGCTACAATGAGCAGTTCTTC. Protein product: CASSLAVGGGYNEQFF.

This clonotype has just a few counts. The chain has TRBV7-2 and TRBJ1-1; D remains ambiguous. V was shortened by 0 bases and J by 4 bases, with 12 bases between the two germline ends. The CDR3 is 15 residues long. In germline, CDR1 is SGHTA, CDR2 FQGNSA. CDR3 protein: CASSLAVEVTTEAFF. The CDR3 region has the DNA TGTGCCAGCAGCTTAGCTGTCGAAGTGACCACTGAAGCTTTCTTT.

The DNA for the CDR3 is TGTGCCAGCAGCCAAGATCTAGCGGGGGCTACGCAGTATTTT. This encodes CASSQDLAGATQYF. The V call is TRBV14, the J call TRBJ2-3; 10 bases line up with TRBD2. This CDR3 comprises 14 residues. Germline trimming cut 0 bases from V and 8 bases from J; bases unmatched to any gene: 2. Germline assignment: CDR1 SGHDN and CDR2 FVKESK.

This rearrangement joins TRBV11-2 to TRBJ1-2; TRBD1 might be the D (6 bases). The V end lost 8 bases, the J end lost 7 bases, and 14 bases lay between the germline ends. The CDR3 has 12 residues. Germline V CDR1 and CDR2: SGHAT, FQNNGV. The CDR3 DNA sequence: TGTGCCAGCGGCCCAGGGGCCTTTGGCTACACCTTC. It encodes CASGPGAFGYTF.

This clonotype has only a few counts. The chain has TRBV7-8 and TRBJ2-1; 12 bases agree with TRBD2. V gave up 4 bases and J gave up 2 bases; unmatched junction bases: 3. The length of the CDR3 is 16 residues. Germline CDR1 and CDR2: SGHVS and FQNEAQ. The CDR3 nucleotides read TGTGCCAGCAGCTCATCTAGCGGGGGGGCCTACAATGAGCAGTTCTTC. The encoded protein is CASSSSSGGAYNEQFF. Looking up the rest from reference TRBV7-8 and TRBJ2-1 gives the full variable domain: GAGVSQSPRYKVAKRGQDVALRCDPISGHVSLFWYQQALGQGPEFLTYFQNEAQLDKSGLPSDRFFAERPEGSVSTLKIQRTQQEDSAVYLCASSSSSGGAYNEQFFGPGTRLTVL.

This chain connects TRBV28 to TRBJ2-1, with D perhaps matching TRBD2 (6 bases). V lost 5 bases and J 8 bases, leaving 19 bases between the germline ends. The CDR3 is made up of 15 amino acids. Germline V gives CDR1 MDHEN, CDR2 SYDVKM. Here the CDR3 DNA reads TGTGCCAGCAGTCCTGCGGCGGGGTTTGGGGATGAGCAGTTCTTC. Amino acids: CASSPAAGFGDEQFF.

This clonotype has just a few counts. This chain connects TRBV6-1 to TRBJ2-5; 11 nucleotides agree with TRBD1. Germline lookup yields CDR1 MNHNS and CDR2 SASEGT. CDR3 size: 15 residues. The junction had 9 bases not matched to a gene; V was cut back by 7 bases and J by 5 bases. The CDR3 bases are TGTGCCAGCACCAGGACCGGGACAGGGGGGGAGACCCAGTACTTC. This gives the protein CASTRTGTGGETQYF.

This clonotype was observed many times. The gene calls are TRBV24-1 and TRBJ1-4; 7 bases fit TRBD1. From germline, CDR1 is KGHDR and CDR2 SFDVKD. The CDR3 extends over 15 amino acids. V gave up 5 bases and J gave up 5 bases; unmatched junction bases: 7. This chain's CDR3 is CATSGFETGNEKLFF. CDR3 DNA sequence: TGTGCCACCAGTGGATTCGAGACAGGGAATGAAAAACTGTTTTTT.

The rearrangement links TRBV11-2 to TRBJ2-7; no clear D. Looked up from germline, CDR1 is SGHAT and CDR2 is FQNNGV. V was shortened by 3 bases and J by 2 bases, with 11 bases between the two germline ends. There are 14 residues in the CDR3. For the CDR3, the DNA is TGTGCCAGCAGCTTCGCGGCAGGAACCTACGAGCAGTACTTC. Translation gives CASSFAAGTYEQYF.

The chain carries TRBV24-1 and TRBJ2-2; D gene ambiguous. The CDR3 is made up of 17 amino acids. Trimming cost V 7 bases and J 2 bases, with 19 bases left between them. Per germline, CDR1 KGHDR and CDR2 SFDVKD. The CDR3 DNA is TGTGCCACCAGCTCCTACGGCGCTCAAACAAACACCGGGGAGCTGTTTTTT. This gives the protein CATSSYGAQTNTGELFF.

This chain uses TRBV5-5 with TRBJ1-2; D possibly corresponds to TRBD1 (5 bases). Germline CDR1 SGHKS, CDR2 YYEKEE (reference sequence). The V end was cut by 6 bases, the J end by 4 bases, with 10 bases between. The CDR3 spans 12 residues. CDR3 nucleotide sequence: TGTGCCAGCAAAAGGGACCTCTATGGCTACACCTTC. This encodes CASKRDLYGYTF.

The chain links TRBV7-2 to TRBJ2-7; 8 bases are a match to TRBD2. CDR3 length equals 15 residues. Germline V gene lookup returns CDR1 SGHTA and CDR2 FQGNSA. Trimming cost V 2 bases and J 2 bases; bases outside gene matches: 5. In DNA, the CDR3 is TGTGCCAGCAGCTTAACGGGAGGGAAAACCTACGAGCAGTACTTC. It is translated as CASSLTGGKTYEQYF.

This rearrangement joins TRBV11-2 to TRBJ1-2; D is possibly TRBD1 (5 bases). V dropped 5 bases and J dropped 5 bases, with 27 bases sitting between them. Germline assignment: CDR1 SGHAT and CDR2 FQNNGV. The CDR3 spans 18 residues. CDR3 sequence: CASSHSVRGLAGEYGYTF. For the CDR3, the DNA is TGTGCCAGCAGCCACTCCGTGAGGGGACTGGCGGGAGAATATGGCTACACCTTC.

The gene calls are TRBV5-5 and TRBJ2-7; TRBD2 agrees at 10 bases. V lost 1 base, J lost 7 bases, and 14 bases stayed unmatched. The CDR3 extends over 17 amino acids. Germline V gene sequence: CDR1 SGHKS, CDR2 YYEKEE (reference sequence). This CDR3 reads CASSLRASGGHLGEQYF. The CDR3 DNA reads as TGTGCCAGCAGCTTGCGGGCTAGCGGGGGTCACTTGGGGGAGCAGTACTTC.

CDR3 DNA sequence: TGTGCCAGCTCACCGCAAGGACAACGCGAGCAGTACTTC. Translating it yields CASSPQGQREQYF. This chain connects TRBV18 to TRBJ2-7, with D possibly being TRBD1 (5 bases). The CDR3 covers 13 residues. The germline V and J ends were trimmed by 3 bases and 6 bases, with 12 bases remaining between them. Per germline, CDR1 KGHSH and CDR2 LQKENI.

V is TRBV29-1 and J is TRBJ1-2; D remains ambiguous. Germline CDR1 reads SQVTM; CDR2 reads ANQGSEA. V was cut by 5 bases and J by 6 bases, with 13 bases left in between. This CDR3 region has 12 residues. CDR3 loop: CSVTTGRDGYTF. In nucleotides, the CDR3 is TGCAGCGTTACCACTGGCCGAGATGGCTACACCTTC. Drawing the rest from reference TRBV29-1 and TRBJ1-2, the complete variable domain is SAVISQKPSRDICQRGTSLTIQCQVDSQVTMMFWYRQQPGQSLTLIATANQGSEATYESGFVIDKFPISRPNLTFSTLTVSNMSPEDSSIYLCSVTTGRDGYTFGSGTRLTVV.

V and J are TRBV27 and TRBJ2-3; D gene uncertain. Trimming cost V 3 bases and J 0 bases, with 16 bases left between them. CDR3 length: 17 residues. CDR1 MNHEY and CDR2 SMNVEV come from the germline V gene (reference sequence). The CDR3 bases are TGTGCCAGCAGTTTGAGAGCGACCAACCCTAGCACAGATACGCAGTATTTT. Translating it yields CASSLRATNPSTDTQYF.